Presented here are 26 T cell receptor beta chains from one specimen sequenced in a study of T cells after yellow fever vaccination. TCRdb reprocessed the 5' RACE reads with MiXCR, giving one entry per CDR3 protein. The sample includes about 300,000 distinct CDR3 sequences, roughly 7% of them seen just once. The starting material was PBMCs, obtained more than 35 days after the first yellow fever vaccination. The receptor source for this set is a man aged 18-30 years who received the YFV17D yellow fever vaccine.

This clonotype was observed at least ten times. The chain uses TRBV4-3 and TRBJ2-3; D unclear. Trimming took off 1 base at V and 0 bases at J, with 8 bases between the two ends. The CDR3 extends over 15 amino acids. Germline loops: CDR1 LGHNA, CDR2 YSLEER. This chain's CDR3 is CASSQASTSTDTQYF. Written as DNA, the CDR3 is TGCGCCAGCAGCCAAGCCTCTACTAGCACAGATACGCAGTATTTT.

This clonotype was detected ten times or more. This sequence joins TRBV5-1 and TRBJ2-3; D call uncertain. Germline CDR1 SGHRS, CDR2 YFSETQ. The CDR3 spans 16 residues. Trimming took off 0 bases at V and 2 bases at J, with 13 bases between the two ends. Written as DNA, the CDR3 is TGCGCCAGCAGCTTGGATTATACTCGGTTCACAGATACGCAGTATTTT. Its protein is CASSLDYTRFTDTQYF.

A few counts support this clonotype. The chain links TRBV5-1 to TRBJ2-7; D gene uncertain. Trimming pared 0 bases from V and 7 bases from J, leaving 14 bases between. This CDR3 comprises 14 residues. Germline V gene data show CDR1 as SGHRS and CDR2 as YFSETQ. The CDR3 is CASSLGGSLGEQYF. In DNA, the CDR3 is TGCGCCAGCAGCTTGGGTGGCAGTTTAGGGGAGCAGTACTTC.

A few counts support this clonotype. The chain has TRBV11-2 and TRBJ1-2; the D is unclear. Germline lookup yields CDR1 SGHAT and CDR2 FQNNGV. CDR3 length: 16 amino acids. The V end lost 1 base, the J end lost 3 bases, and 15 bases lay between the germline ends. For the CDR3, the DNA is TGTGCCAGCAGCTTAGCCGAGGGCCAAATCGACTATGGCTACACCTTC. Encoded protein: CASSLAEGQIDYGYTF.

This chain's CDR3 is CASKEAERAYEQYV. For the CDR3, the DNA is TGTGCCAGCAAGGAGGCGGAGAGGGCCTACGAGCAGTACGTC. The V gene is TRBV6-1, the J gene TRBJ2-7; tentative D call: TRBD2 (5 bases). Trimming removed 7 bases from V and 2 bases from J, with 15 bases in between. CDR3 length equals 14 residues. Germline CDR1 and CDR2: MNHNS and SASEGT.

This clonotype was detected many times. The junction departs from germline at one end; a sequencing error may be responsible. The gene calls are TRBV7-3 and TRBJ2-1, with TRBD2 matching over 7 bases. CDR1 and CDR2 (germline): SGHTA, FQGTGA. There are 13 residues in the CDR3. The CDR3 sequence is CASSLIGGNEQFF. CDR3 bases: TGCGCCAGCAGCTTAATCGGGGGGAATGAGCAGTTCTTC.

The rearrangement uses TRBV5-6 and TRBJ2-7; D is possibly TRBD1 or TRBD2 (5 bases each). Germline V gene sequence: CDR1 SGHDT, CDR2 YYEEEE. With 3 bases removed from V and 3 bases from J, the gap between germline ends came to 19 bases. The CDR3 consists of 16 residues. The CDR3 DNA reads as TGTGCCAGCAGCTCACCCATGTCGGGACGGTTCTACGAGCAGTACTTC. Translating gives CASSSPMSGRFYEQYF.

V and J are TRBV9 and TRBJ2-1; 9 bases are shared with TRBD1. The CDR3 covers 13 residues. The trim removed 3 bases at V and 9 bases at J, leaving 4 bases unmatched. Germline V gene data show CDR1 as SGDLS and CDR2 as YYNGEE. CDR3 nucleotide sequence: TGTGCCAGCAGCGCCGGACAGGGGAGTGAGCAGTTCTTC. Translated, it gives CASSAGQGSEQFF.

CDR3 loop: CSARDLAGGPRNEQFF. CDR3 nucleotide sequence: TGCAGTGCTAGAGATTTAGCGGGGGGGCCGAGAAATGAGCAGTTCTTC. This chain joins TRBV20-1 and TRBJ2-1; 11 nucleotides line up with TRBD2. The V segment lost 0 bases and the J segment 7 bases; nucleotides outside the gene matches: 8. Germline-derived CDR1 and CDR2 are DFQATT and SNEGSKA (reference sequence). CDR3 length: 16 amino acids.

This clonotype was recorded a few times. CDR3 sequence reads: CASSGDADYGYTF. CDR3 coding DNA: TGTGCCAGCAGTGGGGACGCCGACTATGGCTACACCTTC. This sequence joins TRBV12-3 or TRBV12-4 and TRBJ1-2; D is perhaps TRBD1 (5 bases). V dropped 5 bases and J dropped 3 bases, with 10 bases sitting between them. CDR3 length: 13 residues.

This clonotype was detected ten times or more. This chain joins TRBV24-1 and TRBJ2-2; D not resolved. Germline assignment: CDR1 KGHDR and CDR2 SFDVKD. Deletions cut 6 bases from V and 5 bases from J, with 6 bases between. The CDR3 consists of 12 residues. The CDR3 loop is CATSSRTGELFF. The CDR3 region has the DNA TGTGCCACCAGTAGCAGGACCGGGGAGCTGTTTTTT.

J is TRBJ2-7 and V is TRBV4-1; 7 positions match TRBD1. This CDR3 spans 16 amino acids. V lost 4 bases, J lost 1 base, and 10 bases stayed unmatched. The germline V gene has CDR1 MGHRA and CDR2 YSYEKL. The DNA of the CDR3 is TGCGCCAGCAGCCTTCTAGGGGGCTCAAGGTCCTACGAGCAGTACTTC. This sequence encodes CASSLLGGSRSYEQYF.

This chain's CDR3 is CASTQGAGSTDTQYF. The CDR3 bases are TGTGCCAGCACCCAGGGGGCGGGGAGCACAGATACGCAGTATTTT. This chain connects TRBV3-1 to TRBJ2-3, with 8 bases identical to TRBD1. V lost 7 bases, J lost 0 bases, and 6 bases stayed unmatched. This CDR3 spans 15 amino acids. Germline CDR1 LGHDT, CDR2 YNNKEL (reference sequence).

In this sample, this clonotype turned up a few times. V and J are TRBV5-6 and TRBJ2-7; no definite D call. Trimming cost V 1 base and J 2 bases, with 10 bases left between them. The CDR3 is 14 amino acids. Germline V gene lookup returns CDR1 SGHDT and CDR2 YYEEEE. CDR3 DNA: TGTGCCAGCAGCTTGTCCGGGCGCCCCTACGAGCAGTACGTC. Its translation is CASSLSGRPYEQYV.

The gene calls are TRBV27 and TRBJ1-1, with D maybe TRBD1 (6 bases). CDR1 is MNHEY, CDR2 SMNVEV, per germline (reference sequence). Trimming shortened V by 7 bases and J by 0 bases, and 9 bases separated the two germline ends. CDR3 size: 13 residues. The CDR3 region has the DNA TGTGCCAGCATGACAGGAATGAACACTGAAGCTTTCTTT. Its protein product is CASMTGMNTEAFF.

This clonotype has a handful of counts. The chain recombines TRBV5-4 with TRBJ2-1; TRBD1 is a possible D gene (6 bases). The V gene's germline CDR1 is SGHNT and CDR2 YYREEE (reference sequence). CDR3 size: 15 residues. The ends were cut back, 4 bases at V and 6 bases at J, with 17 bases in the middle. The CDR3 coding sequence is TGTGCCAGCAGCCCTGGACAGCACCTCTCCAATGAGCAGTTCTTC. It codes for CASSPGQHLSNEQFF.

The J gene is TRBJ1-1, the V gene TRBV7-2; D unresolved. The CDR3 is 14 amino acids. CDR1 is SGHTA, CDR2 FQGNSA, per germline. V was shortened by 5 bases and J by 1 base, with 11 bases between the two germline ends. The CDR3, as DNA: TGTGCCAGCAGCCTGGCGGACCCGAACACTGAAGCTTTCTTT. Its translation: CASSLADPNTEAFF.

Ten or more counts support this clonotype. The chain links TRBV29-1 to TRBJ2-2; D ambiguous. V was clipped by 7 bases and J by 6 bases, with 12 bases between them. Germline-derived CDR1 and CDR2 are SQVTM and ANQGSEA. This CDR3 is built from 12 residues. The CDR3 sequence is CSASYSPGELFF. CDR3 nucleotide sequence: TGCAGCGCCTCCTATAGTCCCGGGGAGCTGTTTTTT.

In its sample, this clonotype was seen a few times. V gene TRBV5-1 combines with J gene TRBJ2-2, with TRBD1 matching over 10 bases. With 2 bases clipped from V and 4 bases from J, the junction kept 8 bases outside the gene matches. CDR1 is SGHRS, CDR2 YFSETQ, per germline. This CDR3 contains 17 residues. The CDR3 protein is CASSFSGQGSGTGELFF. In nucleotides, the CDR3 is TGCGCCAGCAGCTTTTCGGGACAGGGGTCAGGCACCGGGGAGCTGTTTTTT.

This clonotype was counted at least ten times. This sequence joins TRBV27 and TRBJ2-1; D possibly corresponds to TRBD1 (5 bases). The V and J ends lost 8 bases and 11 bases respectively, with 13 bases between them. Germline CDR1 reads MNHEY; CDR2 reads SMNVEV (reference sequence). The CDR3 spans 11 residues. CDR3 bases: TGTGCCAGCCGCAGGGTCGGGCAGCAGTTCTTC. It is translated as CASRRVGQQFF.

This clonotype was counted between two and nine times. CDR3 protein: CAISLPGQGYNEQFF. The CDR3 nucleotides are TGTGCCATCAGTCTTCCGGGACAGGGTTACAATGAGCAGTTCTTC. The chain recombines TRBV10-3 with TRBJ2-1; 9 bases line up with TRBD1. The CDR3 runs to 15 residues. Trimming took 5 bases from V and 4 from J; bases not matched to a gene: 6. CDR1 and CDR2 (germline): ENHRY, SYGVKD.

This clonotype has a handful of counts. This chain joins TRBV9 and TRBJ1-2; D not certain. The ends were cut back, 0 bases at V and 7 bases at J, with 7 bases in the middle. Germline V gives CDR1 SGDLS, CDR2 YYNGEE. The CDR3 is 12 residues long. The CDR3, as DNA: TGTGCCAGCAGCGTAGGGCCGGGTGGCTACACCTTC. This codes for CASSVGPGGYTF.

This clonotype was counted at least ten times. The rearrangement links TRBV7-2 to TRBJ2-2; D tentatively reads TRBD1 or TRBD2 (5 bases each). CDR1 and CDR2 from the germline V gene are SGHTA and FQGNSA. The V and J ends lost 11 bases and 1 base respectively, with 14 bases between them. This CDR3 has 14 residues. CDR3 bases: TGTGCCTGTCCCGATGGGGGGAACACCGGGGAGCTGTTTTTT. The encoded protein is CACPDGGNTGELFF. Filled out from reference TRBV7-2 and TRBJ2-2, the complete variable domain reads GAGVSQSPSNKVTEKGKDVELRCDPISGHTALYWYRQSLGQGLEFLIYFQGNSAPDKSGLPSDRFSAERTGGSVSTLTIQRTQQEDSAVYLCACPDGGNTGELFFGEGSRLTVL.

This clonotype was observed a handful of times. This chain uses TRBV6-2 or TRBV6-3 with TRBJ2-5; the D is unclear. V was cut by 7 bases and J by 5 bases, with 14 bases left in between. In germline, CDR1 is MNHEY, CDR2 SVGEGT. The CDR3 has 13 residues. This chain's CDR3 is CASTLAPLETQYF. The CDR3 bases are TGTGCCAGCACCCTGGCGCCGCTTGAGACCCAGTACTTC.

In its sample, this clonotype was seen many times. V is TRBV25-1 and J is TRBJ2-1, with D tentatively TRBD1 or TRBD2 (5 bases each). V was cut by 0 bases and J by 2 bases, with 8 bases left in between. Germline V gene sequence: CDR1 MGHDK, CDR2 SYGVNS. CDR3 length equals 15 residues. The CDR3 sequence is CASSEYGGAYNEQFF. CDR3 sequence (DNA): TGTGCCAGCAGTGAATATGGGGGTGCCTACAATGAGCAGTTCTTC.

This clonotype was recorded at least ten times. The chain couples TRBV10-3 to TRBJ2-5, with 7 bases lining up with TRBD1. This CDR3 is built from 13 residues. Germline V CDR1 and CDR2: ENHRY, SYGVKD. Trimming removed 7 bases from V and 1 base from J; junction bases left unmatched: 3. The CDR3 loop reads CAIKGAGQETQYF. CDR3 nucleotide sequence: TGTGCCATCAAGGGGGCAGGCCAAGAGACCCAGTACTTC.